The present TCR beta chain was sequenced within a study of T cell responses to AZD1222 COVID-19 vaccine. Repertoires were generated with immunoSEQ multiplex PCR, while TCRdb's copy carries only in-frame clones and drops some. There are some 170,000 clones in the sample; about 92% occur only once, and approximately 2.5% lies in the top ten. Study-wide points: At baseline, just a handful of AZD1222 recipients tested seropositive. In a largely white British group with more females than males, clonal diversity was possibly underestimated. Researchers report vaccine-associated CD4 TCRs spanning spike, with dominance at 160-218 and 743-854.

As concerns this clone: Antigen unknown.

This CDR3 comprises 15 residues. Germline V CDR1 and CDR2: SGHRS, YFSETQ. V shed 2 bases, J shed 7 bases, and the junction held 8 bases outside the gene matches. The chain employs TRBV5-1 and TRBJ2-1, with 8 bases fitting TRBD2. The source material was peripheral blood, sampled on day 0 of AZD1222 vaccination. This clonotype originated in an adult in good health. This chain's CDR3 is CASSFKSGSNNEQFF. For the CDR3, the DNA is TGCGCCAGCAGCTTCAAGAGCGGGAGTAATAATGAGCAGTTCTTC.